The entry below describes one TCR beta chain. Its antigen is unidentified. TCRdb reprocessed the multiplex PCR reads via MiXCR and lists one record per CDR3 protein. The table has more than 10,000 distinct CDR3 sequences, approximately 46% seen once. This entry is derived from a study of breast tumors, draining lymph nodes, adjacent tissues. Trimming removed 0 bases from V and 0 bases from J, with 12 bases in between. This CDR3 region has 18 residues. Looked up from germline, CDR1 is SGHTA and CDR2 is FQGNSA. General study findings and limits: That most tumor T cells come from lymph nodes remained unproven. Compared with lymph nodes, tumors were less diverse; compared with nontumor tissue, more. Luminal-like breast cancer showed significantly greater tumor-nontumor repertoire similarity than basal-like breast cancer did.

The chain links TRBV7-2 to TRBJ2-6; D remains ambiguous. This TCR was recovered from a female donor with breast cancer. Some clones in this sample may be carry-over from other donors' samples. The sample was tumor-adjacent breast tissue. CDR3 residues: CASSLAGLNFSGANVLTF. The DNA for the CDR3 is TGTGCCAGCAGCTTAGCAGGGTTGAATTTCTCTGGGGCCAACGTCCTGACTTTC.